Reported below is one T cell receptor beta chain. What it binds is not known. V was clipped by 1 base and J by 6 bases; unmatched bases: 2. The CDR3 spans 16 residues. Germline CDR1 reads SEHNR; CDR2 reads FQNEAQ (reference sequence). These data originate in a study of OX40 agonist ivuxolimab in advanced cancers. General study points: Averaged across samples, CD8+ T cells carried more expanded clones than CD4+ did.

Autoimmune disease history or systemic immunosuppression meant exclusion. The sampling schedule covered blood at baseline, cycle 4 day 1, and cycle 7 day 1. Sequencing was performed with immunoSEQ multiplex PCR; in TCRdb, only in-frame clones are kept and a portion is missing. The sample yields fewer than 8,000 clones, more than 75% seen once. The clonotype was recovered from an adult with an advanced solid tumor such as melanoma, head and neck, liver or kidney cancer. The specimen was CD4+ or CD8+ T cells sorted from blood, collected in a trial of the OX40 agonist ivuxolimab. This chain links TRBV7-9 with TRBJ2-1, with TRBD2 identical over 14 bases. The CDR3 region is CASSLVGLAGANEQFF. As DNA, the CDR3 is TGTGCCAGCAGCTTAGTGGGACTAGCGGGAGCCAATGAGCAGTTCTTC.